There are a few counts of the clone carrying this T cell receptor (beta chain). This CDR3 is built from 15 residues. After removal of 5 bases from V and 5 bases from J, the junction contained 11 bases not matched to a gene. Germline values: CDR1 GTSNPN, CDR2 SVGIG (reference sequence). The sample comes from a study of blood T cell repertoires in COVID-19. The wider study: Collection of acute and convalescent COVID-19 samples took place in the United States, Italy and Spain. Sample material is recorded as cDNA or gDNA derived from T cells, B-cell-depleted T cells, or PBMCs.

Original methodology: Estimation of nucleated cell counts relied on the amplification of reference gene primers. TCRdb keeps only in-frame clones here, not all; method: immunoSEQ multiplex PCR. The DNA was the basis for D and trimming; V, J and clone size are from that table. The table includes roughly 140,000 clones, 85% detected once. The material sequenced was peripheral blood. The clonotype originates from a man in his fifties or sixties with acute or convalescent COVID-19. This chain links TRBV30 with TRBJ2-3; TRBD1 matches 9 bases. CDR3 loop: CAWYFPGQGLDTQYF. CDR3 nucleotide sequence: TGTGCCTGGTACTTTCCGGGACAGGGTTTAGATACGCAGTATTTT.